This T cell receptor (beta chain) was found in a study of blood T cell repertoires in COVID-19. Background on the study: Acute and convalescent COVID-19 specimens originated in the United States, Italy and Spain. PBMCs, B-cell-depleted T cells, or T cells provided the cDNA or gDNA that made up the material.

Authors' data handling: Scientists estimated how many nucleated cells there were by amplifying reference gene primers. Sequenced by immunoSEQ multiplex PCR; TCRdb stores in-frame clones only, minus some. The V and J calls and clone size were taken over from that table, and D and trimming were inferred from the DNA. The repertoire has roughly 81,000 clones, 70% to 90% of them found once; the top ten carry 12%. The V end lost 8 bases, the J end lost 0 bases, and 8 bases lay between the germline ends. The CDR3 has 13 amino acids. Germline assignment: CDR1 MNHEY and CDR2 SVGAGI. The chain recombines TRBV6-5 with TRBJ2-1; the D is unclear. Sequences were obtained from peripheral blood. The receptor comes from a man between 65 and 80 years old with active or convalescent COVID-19. The CDR3 DNA is TGTGCCAGCGCAAATAGCTCCTACAATGAGCAGTTCTTC. Translation: CASANSSYNEQFF.